Below, 28 T cell receptor beta chains from the same sample are listed, as sequenced in a study of cytomegalovirus exposure and HLA in healthy donors. Researchers ran the PCR with 60 Vbeta and 13 Jbeta primers. The method was immunoSEQ multiplex PCR; TCRdb's version includes in-frame clones alone and lacks a portion of them. The data hold about 150,000 clones, with 65% to 85% observed a single time. Material: PBMCs. The receptor set was obtained from a man younger than 35 in good health and CMV-seronegative.

This chain connects TRBV5-1 to TRBJ2-1; 14 bases match TRBD2. Trimming cost V 0 bases and J 5 bases; bases outside gene matches: 4. The CDR3 totals 17 residues. The germline V gene has CDR1 SGHRS and CDR2 YFSETQ. The CDR3 here is CASSLEGLAGEHNEQFF. The CDR3 bases are TGCGCCAGCAGCTTGGAGGGACTAGCGGGAGAACACAATGAGCAGTTCTTC.

The gene calls are TRBV7-9 and TRBJ1-1; D unclear. V was cut by 2 bases and J by 1 base, with 11 bases left in between. The germline V gene encodes CDR1 SEHNR and CDR2 FQNEAQ (reference sequence). The CDR3 extends over 15 amino acids. Here the CDR3 reads CASSLSQVQNTEAFF. Here the CDR3 DNA reads TGTGCCAGCAGCTTATCCCAGGTTCAGAACACTGAAGCTTTCTTT.

On this clone: At one end, the junction sequence differs from germline, possibly due to a read error. This chain uses TRBV6-6 with TRBJ1-1, with 7 bases identical to TRBD1. CDR3 length: 13 residues. Germline V gene data show CDR1 as MNHNY and CDR2 as SVGAGI (reference sequence). CDR3 sequence (DNA): TGTGCCACCAGTTCACAGGGGCGCACTGAAGCTTTCTTT. Residues: CATSSQGRTEAFF.

This chain joins TRBV5-1 and TRBJ1-4; possible D gene TRBD1, 5 bases. Germline V gene data show CDR1 as SGHRS and CDR2 as YFSETQ. This CDR3 is built from 16 residues. The V and J ends lost 7 bases and 3 bases respectively, with 19 bases between them. The CDR3 here is CASSLSEGAANEKLFF. The CDR3 nucleotides are TGCGCCAGCTCTCTATCTGAAGGGGCCGCTAATGAAAAACTGTTTTTT.

With respect to this clone: Other DNA sequences in this sample translate to the same CDR3. The gene calls are TRBV2 and TRBJ1-1, with D perhaps TRBD1 (5 bases). The V gene lost 4 bases and the J gene lost 1 base, with 7 bases spanning the gap. Germline CDR1 is SNHLY and CDR2 is FYNNEI. This CDR3 has 13 residues. The CDR3 here is CASSGQGNTEAFF. CDR3 nucleotide sequence: TGTGCCAGCAGTGGCCAGGGGAACACTGAAGCTTTCTTT.

The chain is built from TRBV10-3 and TRBJ1-2; TRBD1 is a possible D gene (5 bases). Germline V lookup: CDR1 ENHRY, CDR2 SYGVKD. The CDR3 runs to 13 residues. V lost 5 bases to trimming and J lost 6 bases, with 13 bases between them. This CDR3 reads CAISTSRGDGYTF. In nucleotides, the CDR3 is TGTGCCATCAGTACCTCCCGGGGGGATGGCTACACCTTC.

In its sample, this clone was seen once. The chain recombines TRBV22-1 with TRBJ1-5; the D call TRBD1 from the table was never checked on the DNA. TRBV22-1 constitutes a pseudogene. CDR3 length: 15 residues. In nucleotides, the CDR3 is TGTCCTGGGAGCGCCCCCCCAGGGAGCAATCAGCCCCAGCATTTT. Protein product: CPGSAPPGSNQPQHF.

The chain has TRBV5-6 and TRBJ1-1, with TRBD1 as a possible D gene (6 bases). CDR3 length equals 14 residues. From germline, CDR1 is SGHDT and CDR2 YYEEEE. V lost 8 bases to trimming and J lost 0 bases, with 14 bases between them. For the CDR3, the DNA is TGTGCCAGTGTCCTCGGACAGTTGAACACTGAAGCTTTCTTT. It translates to CASVLGQLNTEAFF.

This clone has only one observation. The V gene is TRBV7-6, the J gene TRBJ2-2; D might be TRBD1 (5 bases). The CDR3 covers 14 residues. Per the germline V gene, CDR1 is SGHVS and CDR2 is FNYEAQ. The ends were cut back, 3 bases at V and 6 bases at J, with 11 bases in the middle. CDR3 nucleotides: TGTGCCAGCAGCTTCCAAGACAGTCCCGGGGAGCTGTTTTTT. Translating gives CASSFQDSPGELFF.

V usage is TRBV10-3 and J usage is TRBJ2-3; perhaps TRBD2 as D (5 bases). This CDR3 spans 14 amino acids. CDR1 ENHRY and CDR2 SYGVKD come from the germline V gene. The germline V and J ends were trimmed by 7 bases and 4 bases, with 15 bases remaining between them. CDR3 sequence (DNA): TGTGCCATCACCTCCGGGGTCGAGGCAGATACGCAGTATTTT. It yields the protein CAITSGVEADTQYF.

This chain joins TRBV6-1 and TRBJ1-6, with D maybe TRBD1 (6 bases). Trimming took off 1 base at V and 7 bases at J, with 11 bases between the two ends. The CDR3 spans 15 residues. Germline V gene data show CDR1 as MNHNS and CDR2 as SASEGT. The CDR3 DNA sequence: TGTGCCAGCAGTGAAGAGGGGGTAGAGAATTCACCCCTCCACTTT. As protein: CASSEEGVENSPLHF.

The chain carries TRBV6-5 and TRBJ2-3; the D gene is possibly TRBD1 (6 bases). Germline loops: CDR1 MNHEY, CDR2 SVGAGI. V was shortened by 0 bases and J by 2 bases, with 12 bases between the two germline ends. The CDR3 consists of 16 residues. The CDR3 here is CASSYSAGAHTDTQYF. CDR3 DNA: TGTGCCAGCAGTTACTCCGCAGGGGCACACACAGATACGCAGTATTTT.

The chain employs TRBV30 and TRBJ1-1, with 8 bases that match TRBD1. V shed 4 bases, J shed 1 base, and the junction held 5 bases outside the gene matches. The V gene's germline CDR1 is GTSNPN and CDR2 SVGIG (reference sequence). The CDR3 sequence is 14 residues long. The CDR3 nucleotides read TGTGCCTGGACAGGGGGCTTAGCGAACACTGAAGCTTTCTTT. As protein: CAWTGGLANTEAFF.

The J gene is TRBJ2-2, the V gene TRBV4-3; TRBD2 might be the D (6 bases). The germline V and J ends were trimmed by 1 base and 7 bases, with 10 bases remaining between them. Germline assignment: CDR1 LGHNA and CDR2 YSLEER. This CDR3 is 14 amino acids long. CDR3 loop: CASSQGGLGGELFF. The CDR3 bases are TGCGCCAGCAGCCAAGGGGGACTGGGCGGGGAGCTGTTTTTT.

V usage is TRBV7-8 and J usage is TRBJ1-2, with 7 bases identical to TRBD1. Trimming cost V 3 bases and J 3 bases; bases outside gene matches: 1. The CDR3 runs 13 residues. Germline CDR1 reads SGHVS; CDR2 reads FQNEAQ. CDR3 nucleotide sequence: TGTGCCAGCAGCTTTGGACAGGACTATGGCTACACCTTC. Its translation: CASSFGQDYGYTF.

This clone was observed a single time. The chain is built from TRBV6-5 and TRBJ2-3, with 8 positions matching TRBD2. V shed 9 bases, J shed 6 bases, and the junction held 14 bases outside the gene matches. The CDR3 extends over 15 amino acids. CDR1 MNHEY and CDR2 SVGAGI come from the germline V gene. CDR3 sequence reads: CASTERGPRADTQYF. CDR3 DNA: TGTGCCAGTACGGAGCGGGGGCCGCGGGCGGATACGCAGTATTTT.

The V gene is TRBV7-2, the J gene TRBJ2-4; 7 positions agree with TRBD1. Germline V gene data show CDR1 as SGHTA and CDR2 as FQGNSA. V lost 1 base, J lost 2 bases, and 11 bases stayed unmatched. The CDR3 has 18 amino acids. The CDR3 loop is CASSLVLGTESPKNIQYF. DNA of the CDR3: TGTGCCAGCAGCTTAGTTTTGGGGACAGAAAGCCCCAAAAACATTCAGTACTTC. Combining the CDR3 with reference TRBV7-2 and TRBJ2-4 gives the whole variable domain GAGVSQSPSNKVTEKGKDVELRCDPISGHTALYWYRQSLGQGLEFLIYFQGNSAPDKSGLPSDRFSAERTGGSVSTLTIQRTQQEDSAVYLCASSLVLGTESPKNIQYFGAGTRLSVL.

V gene TRBV5-1 combines with J gene TRBJ1-1, with D possibly matching TRBD1 (5 bases). This CDR3 is built from 17 residues. Trimming took 0 bases from V and 5 from J, leaving 20 bases between them. From germline, CDR1 is SGHRS and CDR2 YFSETQ. As DNA, the CDR3 is TGCGCCAGCAGCTTGGACCAAGGTGTAGGGGTATGGACTGAAGCTTTCTTT. Amino acid sequence: CASSLDQGVGVWTEAFF.

This clone was observed a handful of times. V and J are TRBV27 and TRBJ1-2, with a possible D match to TRBD1 (6 bases). V was pared by 3 bases and J by 4 bases, with 9 bases between. Germline CDR1 reads MNHEY; CDR2 reads SMNVEV (reference sequence). The CDR3 has 13 amino acids. Here the CDR3 reads CASSFQGTYGYTF. DNA for the CDR3: TGTGCCAGCAGTTTTCAGGGGACCTATGGCTACACCTTC.

This clone was recorded only once. The J gene is TRBJ1-3, the V gene TRBV7-9; D unresolved. The V end lost 5 bases, the J end lost 3 bases, and 11 bases lay between the germline ends. Germline assignment: CDR1 SEHNR and CDR2 FQNEAQ (reference sequence). This CDR3 comprises 14 residues. CDR3 in DNA: TGTGCCAGCAGCCGCGCCGGGGTTGGAAACACCATATATTTT. It translates to CASSRAGVGNTIYF.

The V gene is TRBV5-6, the J gene TRBJ2-5; 10 bases match TRBD2. V lost 0 bases to trimming and J lost 4 bases; unmatched junction nucleotides: 15. Germline V gene sequence: CDR1 SGHDT, CDR2 YYEEEE. This CDR3 has 19 residues. The CDR3: CASSLEYSSGGPWLETQYF. CDR3 DNA sequence: TGTGCCAGCAGCTTGGAGTATTCTAGCGGGGGCCCGTGGTTAGAGACCCAGTACTTC.

The chain couples TRBV5-1 to TRBJ1-2; 10 nucleotides agree with TRBD1. The CDR3 totals 18 residues. Trimming cost V 4 bases and J 6 bases; bases outside gene matches: 18. The germline V gene has CDR1 SGHRS and CDR2 YFSETQ. The CDR3 nucleotides are TGCGCCAGCAGCGTACGTCCGGGACAGGGGAACGAATTGGATGGCTACACCTTC. Translation: CASSVRPGQGNELDGYTF. Full variable domain (remainder filled in from reference TRBV5-1 and TRBJ1-2): KAGVTQTPRYLIKTRGQQVTLSCSPISGHRSVSWYQQTPGQGLQFLFEYFSETQRNKGNFPGRFSGRQFSNSRSEMNVSTLELGDSALYLCASSVRPGQGNELDGYTFGSGTRLTVV.

This clone is a singleton in its sample. The chain joins TRBV27 to TRBJ1-6, with 7 positions matching TRBD1. Germline V gene data show CDR1 as MNHEY and CDR2 as SMNVEV (reference sequence). The CDR3 has 14 residues. The junction had 7 bases not matched to a gene; V was cut back by 3 bases and J by 11 bases. CDR3 region: CASSFRTGGTPLHF. DNA for the CDR3: TGTGCCAGCAGTTTCCGGACAGGTGGGACACCCCTCCACTTT.

The chain recombines TRBV5-1 with TRBJ2-1; a weak D match, TRBD2 (6 bases). The V gene lost 0 bases and the J gene lost 8 bases, with 12 bases spanning the gap. The CDR3 totals 14 residues. Per the germline V gene, CDR1 is SGHRS and CDR2 is YFSETQ. CDR3 bases: TGCGCCAGCAGCTTGGGGCGGAGGGGCGATGAGCAGTTCTTC. Translated, it gives CASSLGRRGDEQFF. Full variable domain (missing parts from reference TRBV5-1 and TRBJ2-1): KAGVTQTPRYLIKTRGQQVTLSCSPISGHRSVSWYQQTPGQGLQFLFEYFSETQRNKGNFPGRFSGRQFSNSRSEMNVSTLELGDSALYLCASSLGRRGDEQFFGPGTRLTVL.

The chain recombines TRBV7-9 with TRBJ1-3; D possibly corresponds to TRBD1 (5 bases). The V end lost 4 bases, the J end lost 5 bases, and 15 bases lay between the germline ends. The CDR3 is 15 amino acids. Germline CDR1 SEHNR, CDR2 FQNEAQ (reference sequence). The CDR3 loop reads CASSSPGGSRNTIYF. CDR3 nucleotide sequence: TGTGCCAGCAGCTCCCCGGGGGGGTCTAGAAACACCATATATTTT.

This chain uses TRBV6-5 with TRBJ1-2; D unclear. Deletions cut 6 bases from V and 4 bases from J, with 12 bases between. The CDR3 spans 13 residues. Germline V gene lookup returns CDR1 MNHEY and CDR2 SVGAGI. The CDR3 bases are TGTGCCAGCAGCACCCACGTCGGCTATGGCTACACCTTC. Translated, it gives CASSTHVGYGYTF.

The chain links TRBV21-1 to TRBJ2-7; the D segment call TRBD2 is taken from the table without a DNA check. TRBV21-1 is annotated as a pseudogene. The CDR3 contains 13 residues. CDR3 loop: CASGSGGINEQYF. The CDR3 nucleotides read TGTGCCAGCGGAAGCGGGGGGATCAACGAGCAGTACTTC.

V gene TRBV5-1 combines with J gene TRBJ1-5; D gene unclear. This CDR3 spans 13 amino acids. In germline, CDR1 is SGHRS, CDR2 YFSETQ. Trimming cost V 4 bases and J 11 bases, with 16 bases left between them. The CDR3 here is CASSEEGGQAQHF. In DNA form, the CDR3 reads TGCGCCAGCAGCGAAGAGGGAGGGCAGGCCCAGCATTTT.